This TCR beta chain is drawn from a study of graft-versus-host responses after intestinal transplantation. Study overall: Recipients underwent multivisceral, liver-intestinal, or isolated intestinal transplants. Study findings and constraints: Within allografts, high graft-versus-host to host-versus-graft clonal ratios were seen among patients with graft-donor T cell macrochimerism. Peak circulating GvH clone levels tracked with early post-transplant HvG declines.

Only in-frame clones appear in the TCRdb table, and some are missing; sequencing was by immunoSEQ multiplex PCR. This table has about 100,000 clones, about 88% appearing once. V lost 1 base to trimming and J lost 7 bases, with 13 bases between them. This CDR3 comprises 14 residues. Germline assignment: CDR1 SEHNR and CDR2 FQNEAQ (reference sequence). To note about this clone: Its antigen is still unknown.

The receptor's source is a human donor who was the organ donor for an intestinal transplant. Sequences were derived from unstimulated CD4+ T cells sorted from spleen or lymph node cells, sampled before transplant. This chain uses TRBV7-9 with TRBJ1-1; D may be TRBD1 (5 bases). The CDR3 loop is CASSLEGRDHEAFF. The CDR3 nucleotides read TGTGCCAGCAGCTTAGAGGGGCGGGACCATGAAGCTTTCTTT.